One and the same sample provided the 5 T cell receptor beta chains below, sequenced in a study of blood T cell repertoires in COVID-19. The protocol was immunoSEQ multiplex PCR, while the TCRdb copy is restricted to in-frame clones and leaves out a portion. The sample yields fewer than 11,000 clones, 89% seen once. Sequencing was performed on peripheral blood. Receptors originate from a human donor in a cohort sampled during active COVID-19.

The V call is TRBV5-1, the J call TRBJ1-1; 8 bases agree with TRBD1. The germline V gene has CDR1 SGHRS and CDR2 YFSETQ. This CDR3 has 12 residues. V shed 4 bases, J shed 4 bases, and the junction held 0 bases outside the gene matches. The CDR3 DNA follows: TGCGCCAGCAGCACAGGGGGCACTGAAGCTTTCTTT. As protein: CASSTGGTEAFF.

This clone came up once. This chain connects TRBV14 to TRBJ1-1; a possible D gene is TRBD1 (5 bases). CDR3 length: 14 amino acids. V lost 4 bases to trimming and J lost 5 bases, with 14 bases between them. CDR1 SGHDN and CDR2 FVKESK come from the germline V gene. The CDR3 nucleotides are TGTGCCAGCAGCCGAGGCGGGGCGGGGACTGAAGCTTTCTTT. Protein: CASSRGGAGTEAFF.

J is TRBJ2-7 and V is TRBV30; TRBD2 matches 11 bases. Germline values: CDR1 GTSNPN, CDR2 SVGIG (reference sequence). The CDR3 is 14 amino acids. After removal of 1 base from V and 5 bases from J, the junction contained 4 bases not matched to a gene. This CDR3 reads CAWSGLAGFNEQYF. CDR3 coding DNA: TGTGCCTGGAGTGGACTAGCGGGGTTCAACGAGCAGTACTTC.

The genes are TRBV7-9 and TRBJ2-1; 13 bases are shared with TRBD2. Germline CDR1 and CDR2: SEHNR and FQNEAQ (reference sequence). CDR3 length: 14 residues. The ends lost 6 bases at V and 8 bases at J; junction bases unmatched: 4. Here the CDR3 DNA reads TGTGCCAGCAGTAGACTAGCGGGGGGCCATGAGCAGTTCTTC. Translating gives CASSRLAGGHEQFF.

The V gene is TRBV2, the J gene TRBJ1-1; D possibly corresponds to TRBD1 (6 bases). V was cut by 8 bases and J by 5 bases, with 12 bases left in between. Germline V gene data show CDR1 as SNHLY and CDR2 as FYNNEI. The CDR3 is made up of 12 amino acids. The CDR3 coding sequence is TGTGCCAGCGGGCAGGGGTGGACTGAAGCTTTCTTT. As protein: CASGQGWTEAFF.